This T cell receptor beta chain was found in a study of tissue T cells after allogeneic stem cell transplantation (dated by TCRdb to the early 2020s). Regarding the complete study: The study profiled TCR beta repertoires across many tissues from research autopsies of patients with and without GVHD, plus mouse models of GVHD. On the human side, the study was prospective and observational, with no blinding or randomization.

Beyond this particular receptor, the publication reports: The patient cohort was small and clinically heterogeneous, and sampling depth was acknowledged as a limitation. Within patients, how anatomically similar the tissues were was a key factor in shaping TCR repertoire composition, regardless of disease or transplant status. In both patients and mice, T cells from blood and spleen covered only a limited part of the TCR repertoire found in tissues. Only a few T cell clones appeared in more than one patient, yet motif-based clustering showed tissue-specific repertoire signatures that were shared between patients. Which tissue TCRs were alloreactive or antigen-specific was not determined in the study, and some of the clones might have been host cells that persisted.

A word on this clone: Its target antigen remains unknown. The gene nomenclature and germline references here are murine. The CDR3 goes on 1 residue after the read ends, and that part is filled in from the germline J gene.

The method was the immunoSEQ multiplex PCR assay. TCRbeta CDR3 sequencing was done by Adaptive Biotechnologies at survey depth, reporting CDR3 sequences, V/J genes, productive frequency and template counts. TCR beta CDR3 regions were amplified from genomic DNA rather than RNA. The original pipeline was this. Jensen-Shannon divergence was used to quantify pairwise repertoire overlap between tissues, with a value of 1 indicating complete divergence and a value of 0 indicating identical repertoires. Tissues were clustered by single-linkage agglomerative hierarchical clustering of pairwise JSD values, and the clustering results were displayed as dendrograms. All patient samples were analyzed with GLIPH2 using simulation_depth 1000, kmer_min_depth 3 and cdr3_length_cutoff 8, and only groups containing more than two unique CDR3s were kept. In a standardized tissue-overlap score, Jaccard GLIPH-group overlap across patients was extrapolated to a standard repertoire size of 1000 clones. Linear mixed-effect models, with tissue included as a fixed effect and individual included as a random effect, were used to assess associations of diversity with clinical or experimental variables. TCRdb stores this immuneACCESS table with in-frame sequences only. Part of the clones is absent; in the studies checked, under half of the shortfall reflects unresolved V genes, and no reason is known for the rest. The DNA gave D and trimming, while V, J and clone size come from that table. A total of about 3,500 clones appear in this sample, approximately 53% of them only once. Around 20% of the sample goes to the ten largest clones.

This specimen's time point label, interpreted: mouse harvest day 14 after allogeneic transplant. Mouse grafts consisting of 10^7 T-cell-depleted bone marrow cells combined with 10^6 splenic CD5+ T cells were administered by tail vein injection. To model GVHD in mice, a major MHC-mismatch B6 (H2b) into BALB/c (H2d) model was used, and tissues were profiled at day 7 or 14. Mouse tissues and retro-orbital blood were harvested on day 7 or 14 post-transplant using separate sterile tools per animal; livers were flushed beforehand. Before genomic DNA was isolated with the DNeasy Blood & Tissue Kit, mouse tissues were minced with razor blades in buffered saline. For this chain, trimming is 3 bases at the V end and 1 base at the J end, and the number of junction bases without a gene match is 0. The CDR3 runs 14 amino acids, cysteine and phenylalanine included. Part of the CDR3 DNA is given, 39 bases translated from base 1. The germline V gene (reference sequence) gives CDR1 as NNHNN and CDR2 as SYGAGS.

The specimen was gut tissue. The chain joins TRBV13-2 to TRBJ2-5, with 9 bases aligning to TRBD2. The source is a female BALB/c mouse given C57BL/6 T cells with graft-versus-host disease after an allogeneic hematopoietic cell transplant. The sequenced CDR3 bases are TGTGCCAGCGGTGGGACTGGGGACCAAGACACCCAGTAC. Its protein is CASGGTGDQDTQY. In full, the CDR3 is CASGGTGDQDTQYF.